A single TCR beta chain is shown here with its context. What it binds is not known. The authors produced TCR alpha and TCR beta cDNA libraries with sample barcodes and UMIs by 5'RACE using constant-segment primers. TCRdb re-analysed the 5' RACE reads in MiXCR, keeping a single row per CDR3 protein. The sample yields roughly 170,000 distinct CDR3 sequences, roughly 20% seen once. This entry belongs to a study of T-cell memory formation after mild COVID-19. Study outcomes and limitations: The appearance of some responding clones in pre-infection memory suggested that cross-reactive memory joined.

CDR1 is SEHNR, CDR2 FQNEAQ, per germline (reference sequence). CDR3 length equals 13 residues. Deletions cut 1 base from V and 2 bases from J, with 5 bases between. Sequenced: PBMCs or a T cell subset sorted from them (not recorded which). The sequence was obtained from a young man who had mild COVID-19 (a few samples of this study predate the infection). Cell type and time point are not known. The rearrangement links TRBV7-9 to TRBJ1-1; D is unresolved. The CDR3 DNA reads TGTGCCAGCAGCTTAGGATACAACACTGAAGCTTTCTTT. Translating gives CASSLGYNTEAFF.